This TCR beta chain originates from a study of blood T cell repertoires in COVID-19. Across the whole study: Acute and convalescent COVID-19 samples came from the United States, Italy and Spain. Nucleic acid was either cDNA or gDNA, and it came from T cells, B-cell-depleted T cells, or PBMCs.

The table lists this clone with a count of one. Per germline, CDR1 MNHEY and CDR2 SVGAGI. Trimming at V came to 3 bases and at J to 7 bases, leaving 11 bases not matched to a gene. The CDR3 covers 16 residues. Per the original methods: Cell counts per sample came from amplifying reference gene primers. Here immunoSEQ multiplex PCR was the method, and the copy in TCRdb shows in-frame clones only, minus some. The DNA gave D and trimming, while V, J and clone size come from that table. The sample has approximately 35,000 clones, around 87% seen once. Sequencing was done on a sample of peripheral blood. The V call is TRBV6-5, the J call TRBJ1-2; TRBD1 matches 10 bases. This clonotype originated in a human donor in a cohort sampled during active COVID-19. The CDR3 DNA is TGTGCCAGCAGTTATCAGACAGGGGGCCAAACCGTTGGCTACACCTTC. Translating gives CASSYQTGGQTVGYTF.